This TCR beta chain was sequenced in a study of blood T cell repertoires in COVID-19. Looked up from germline, CDR1 is SQVTM and CDR2 is ANQGSEA. With 6 bases removed from V and 0 bases from J, the gap between germline ends came to 12 bases. This CDR3 contains 14 residues. What the recovered Cohort 3 donors had was two negative PCRs, clearance, or symptom resolution. The repertoire was sequenced with immunoSEQ multiplex PCR; TCRdb's copy has only in-frame clones and lacks some. This table has 200,000 to 250,000 clones, roughly 84% appearing once. The chain links TRBV29-1 to TRBJ2-1, with a possible D match to TRBD1 (6 bases). The TCR originated in a middle-aged woman who had recovered from COVID-19. Sequences were obtained from PBMCs or T cells enriched from blood (not recorded which). This CDR3 reads CSVAQGSSYNEQFF. CDR3 DNA sequence: TGCAGCGTCGCACAGGGAAGCTCCTACAATGAGCAGTTCTTC.